This T cell receptor beta chain was retrieved from a study of blood T cell repertoires in COVID-19. About the research overall: From T cells, B-cell-depleted T cells, or PBMCs came the material, which was cDNA or gDNA.

Measured with immunoSEQ multiplex PCR; TCRdb has only the in-frame clones, and not every one. The sample records 320,000 or so clones, approximately 88% being singletons. Study members were between about 18 and 90 years old and lived in roughly 24 US regions. Recovered status applied to Cohort 3 donors who had two consecutive negative PCRs. It also applied to those with clearance or with symptom resolution. The CDR3 covers 12 residues. Trimming stripped 4 bases from V and 2 bases from J, with 5 bases between. Per germline, CDR1 MNHEY and CDR2 SVGEGT. The sequenced sample was PBMCs or T cells enriched from blood (not recorded which). This rearrangement joins TRBV6-2 or TRBV6-3 to TRBJ1-1; D is unresolved. This clonotype originated in a man aged 25-45 years who had recovered from COVID-19. The CDR3 bases are TGTGCCAGCAGTTTAGTTAACACTGAAGCTTTCTTT. Translation gives CASSLVNTEAFF.